A single sample gave rise to the 27 T cell receptor beta chains below, sequenced in a study of cytomegalovirus exposure and HLA in healthy donors (dated by TCRdb to about 2017). Preparation of the library involved the immunoSEQ multiplex PCR assay. The multiplex PCR relied on a mix of 60 forward primers for TCR Vbeta segments and 13 reverse primers for TCR Jbeta segments. TCRdb carries this immuneACCESS record with in-frame sequences only. Its versions omit some clonotypes, under half of them owing to an unresolved V gene in the studies checked, with the rest unexplained. The sample contains 95,000 to 150,000 clones, approximately 75% of them found a single time. The biggest ten clones account for about 3.3% of the sample. Sequencing used PBMCs. The origin of the receptors is a woman between 50 and 59 years old in good health and CMV-seronegative.

This clone was counted between two and nine times. The junction differs from germline at one of its ends, possibly a read error. This chain joins TRBV2 and TRBJ1-5; tentative D call: TRBD1 (6 bases). Germline values: CDR1 SNHLY, CDR2 FYNNEI. The CDR3 is made up of 14 amino acids. The CDR3 DNA follows: TGTGCCAGCAGTGAATCAAGTTACGGGTGGGGACAAGATTTT. Protein: CASSESSYGWGQDF.

There are a few counts of this clone. The chain links TRBV11-3 to TRBJ2-1; 9 nucleotides align to TRBD2. This CDR3 has 16 residues. From germline, CDR1 is SGHNT and CDR2 YENEEA. With V trimmed by 0 bases and J by 9 bases, 9 bases remained unmatched. The CDR3 bases are TGTGCCAGCAGCTTAGAGGCGCGGGAGGGCCCTGCTGAGCAGTTCTTC. This codes for CASSLEAREGPAEQFF.

This chain connects TRBV5-1 to TRBJ2-1, with 10 bases matching TRBD2. CDR1 is SGHRS and CDR2 is YFSETQ in the germline V gene. Losses at the gene ends were 4 bases for V and 8 bases for J; bases not matched to a gene: 9. CDR3 length: 15 residues. The CDR3 here is CASSPVSSGSDEQFF. The CDR3 DNA reads as TGCGCCAGCAGCCCCGTTTCTAGCGGGAGTGATGAGCAGTTCTTC.

This sequence joins TRBV28 and TRBJ1-6; the D is unclear. The V and J ends lost 3 bases and 9 bases respectively, with 3 bases between them. Germline V gene data show CDR1 as MDHEN and CDR2 as SYDVKM. This CDR3 is built from 11 residues. The CDR3 spells CASSLSSPLHF. CDR3 DNA sequence: TGTGCCAGCAGTTTGAGTTCACCCCTCCACTTT.

The chain employs TRBV5-1 and TRBJ2-5; D perhaps matches TRBD1 (6 bases). TRBJ2-7 matches the DNA end more closely, so the J call is doubtful. CDR1 is SGHRS, CDR2 YFSETQ, per germline. This CDR3 is built from 13 residues. CDR3 bases: TGCGCCAGCAGCTTGGAGGGGGTGTACGAGCAGTACTTC. Translating it yields CASSLEGVYEQYF.

V gene TRBV29-1 combines with J gene TRBJ1-3; D is possibly TRBD1 (5 bases). The CDR3 extends over 14 amino acids. Germline-derived CDR1 and CDR2 are SQVTM and ANQGSEA. V lost 5 bases, J lost 0 bases, and 11 bases lay in between. The CDR3 nucleotides are TGCAGCGTTATACAGGACCTCTCTGGAAACACCATATATTTT. Translating gives CSVIQDLSGNTIYF.

The chain has TRBV30 and TRBJ1-1, with D perhaps matching TRBD1 (5 bases). V was trimmed by 3 bases and J by 9 bases, leaving 14 bases between them. Germline CDR1 reads GTSNPN; CDR2 reads SVGIG (reference sequence). The CDR3 runs 12 residues. CDR3 region: CAWRPGGVQAFF. CDR3 nucleotides: TGTGCCTGGAGGCCTGGGGGGGTACAAGCTTTCTTT.

The chain employs TRBV19 and TRBJ2-1; TRBD2 matches 12 bases. Germline V gives CDR1 LNHDA, CDR2 SQIVND (reference sequence). The CDR3 runs 16 residues. The J segment lost 9 bases and the V segment lost 8 bases, leaving 14 bases of the junction unmatched. CDR3 coding DNA: TGTGCCAGTCAATCAATACTAGCGGGGGGTAAGGGTGAGCAGTTCTTC. Amino acid sequence: CASQSILAGGKGEQFF.

The chain links TRBV5-6 to TRBJ2-1, with a possible D match to TRBD1 (6 bases). The germline V gene encodes CDR1 SGHDT and CDR2 YYEEEE. The CDR3 has 15 amino acids. V gave up 2 bases and J gave up 0 bases, with 9 bases separating them. CDR3 in DNA: TGTGCCAGCAGCTTCGACAGGTACTCCTACAATGAGCAGTTCTTC. Translating gives CASSFDRYSYNEQFF.

The count of this clone is one. The missing conserved phenylalanine or tryptophan at the end of this CDR3 makes a read error likely. It is unclear where the CDR3 begins or ends on the DNA, so no DNA is shown, and the CDR3 is as TCRdb lists it. V and J are TRBV6-1 and TRBJ1-1; TRBD1 reflects the table's D call only, with no check against the DNA. CDR1 is MNHNS and CDR2 is SASEGT in the germline V gene. The CDR3 is 9 amino acids in total, end residues counted. The CDR3: CASSEGASL.

The CDR3 region has the DNA TGTGCCAGCAGCCCCCTAGCGGCTAGCACAGATACGCAGTATTTT. This gives the protein CASSPLAASTDTQYF. The V call is TRBV7-3, the J call TRBJ2-3, with 7 bases identical to TRBD2. The germline gives CDR1 SGHTA, CDR2 FQGTGA. This CDR3 has 15 residues. V shed 5 bases, J shed 0 bases, and the junction held 5 bases outside the gene matches.

V and J are TRBV7-8 and TRBJ2-7, with 9 positions matching TRBD1. The CDR3 has 15 residues. J lost 7 bases, V lost 7 bases, and 14 bases had no gene match. Germline CDR1 reads SGHVS; CDR2 reads FQNEAQ. DNA for the CDR3: TGTGCCAGCACCCCACCGGGACAGGGTGTTGAAGAGCAGTACTTC. The encoded protein is CASTPPGQGVEEQYF.

A note on this clone: Germline and junction disagree at one end, which may indicate a read error. J is TRBJ2-7 and V is TRBV7-9, with a possible D match to TRBD2 (5 bases). The CDR3 is made up of 12 amino acids. The V gene's germline CDR1 is SEHNR and CDR2 FQNEAQ (reference sequence). The CDR3, as DNA: TGTTCCAGCAGTTCTGGCGGGTACGAGCAGTACTTC. It codes for CSSSSGGYEQYF.

This clone showed up just once. The rearrangement joins TRBV28 to TRBJ1-5; D may be TRBD1 (5 bases). V dropped 5 bases and J dropped 1 base, with 12 bases sitting between them. The CDR3 extends over 15 amino acids. From germline, CDR1 is MDHEN and CDR2 SYDVKM. CDR3 sequence (DNA): TGTGCCAGCAGTCTCCAGGGTATGAGCAATCAGCCCCAGCATTTT. It yields the protein CASSLQGMSNQPQHF.

This rearrangement joins TRBV7-9 to TRBJ2-1, with TRBD2 identical over 7 bases. CDR3 length equals 15 residues. J was trimmed by 5 bases and V by 1 base; bases with no gene match: 5. Germline lookup yields CDR1 SEHNR and CDR2 FQNEAQ (reference sequence). CDR3 in DNA: TGTGCCAGCAGCTTAGAGGGAGGGGAGGACAATGAGCAGTTCTTC. Translated: CASSLEGGEDNEQFF.

The chain recombines TRBV6-1 with TRBJ1-4; 8 bases are a match to TRBD1. Germline assignment: CDR1 MNHNS and CDR2 SASEGT. J was trimmed by 9 bases and V by 6 bases; bases with no gene match: 9. CDR3 length equals 14 residues. The CDR3 nucleotides read TGTGCCAGCAGACCACAGGGGGACCTCAAAAAACTGTTTTTT. Translation gives CASRPQGDLKKLFF.

The V gene is TRBV5-1, the J gene TRBJ2-5; D is possibly TRBD1 (6 bases). V dropped 0 bases and J dropped 5 bases, with 8 bases sitting between them. CDR3 length equals 13 residues. Germline V gene lookup returns CDR1 SGHRS and CDR2 YFSETQ. This chain's CDR3 is CASSLEGEETQYF. The DNA for the CDR3 is TGCGCCAGCAGCTTGGAGGGGGAGGAGACCCAGTACTTC.

This clone was seen only once. The rearrangement uses TRBV19 and TRBJ2-1; 9 bases agree with TRBD1. Trimming took 3 bases from V and 7 from J; bases not matched to a gene: 4. Germline loops: CDR1 LNHDA, CDR2 SQIVND (reference sequence). The CDR3 covers 14 residues. CDR3 amino acids: CASSILTGGNEQFF. The CDR3 DNA reads as TGTGCCAGTAGTATTTTGACAGGGGGGAATGAGCAGTTCTTC.

The chain uses TRBV5-4 and TRBJ2-1; D possibly corresponds to TRBD1 (6 bases). The CDR3 has 13 amino acids. Germline V gives CDR1 SGHNT, CDR2 YYREEE (reference sequence). The V gene lost 0 bases and the J gene lost 10 bases, with 11 bases spanning the gap. The CDR3 nucleotides read TGTGCCAGCAGCTTGGCCGCCGACAGGGAGCAGTTCTTC. It is translated as CASSLAADREQFF.

This clone has just one count. The V and J genes are TRBV30 and TRBJ2-1, with a possible D match to TRBD1 (5 bases). Trimming took 2 bases from V and 10 from J, leaving 9 bases between them. Germline lookup yields CDR1 GTSNPN and CDR2 SVGIG (reference sequence). The CDR3 has 11 amino acids. The CDR3 region has the DNA TGTGCCTGGAGTATCAGGGAAGAGCAGTTCTTC. Translating it yields CAWSIREEQFF. Combining the CDR3 with reference TRBV30 and TRBJ2-1 gives the whole variable domain SQTIHQWPATLVQPVGSPLSLECTVEGTSNPNLYWYRQAAGRGLQLLFYSVGIGQISSEVPQNLSASRPQDRQFILSSKKLLLSDSGFYLCAWSIREEQFFGPGTRLTVL.

The chain combines TRBV5-5 with TRBJ2-3; TRBD1 matches 9 bases. Germline loops: CDR1 SGHKS, CDR2 YYEKEE (reference sequence). The V gene end was trimmed by 5 bases and the J gene end by 2 bases; junction bases not matched to a gene: 6. CDR3 length: 15 amino acids. CDR3 nucleotide sequence: TGTGCCAGCAGACCGACAGGGGGATACACAGATACGCAGTATTTT. Its protein is CASRPTGGYTDTQYF.

CDR3 protein: CASSIRLAGHNEQFF. CDR3 sequence (DNA): TGTGCCAGTAGTATTAGACTAGCGGGTCACAATGAGCAGTTCTTC. The chain combines TRBV19 with TRBJ2-1; 10 bases are shared with TRBD2. Trimming at V came to 3 bases and at J to 5 bases, leaving 4 bases not matched to a gene. CDR1 LNHDA and CDR2 SQIVND come from the germline V gene (reference sequence). The CDR3 length is 15 residues. Full variable domain (remainder filled in from reference TRBV19 and TRBJ2-1): DGGITQSPKYLFRKEGQNVTLSCEQNLNHDAMYWYRQDPGQGLRLIYYSQIVNDFQKGDIAEGYSVSREKKESFPLTVTSAQKNPTAFYLCASSIRLAGHNEQFFGPGTRLTVL.

About this clone itself: The junction differs from germline at one of its ends, possibly a read error. This chain uses TRBV10-3 with TRBJ1-5; 7 bases fit TRBD1. CDR3 length equals 13 residues. Germline V gene data show CDR1 as ENHRY and CDR2 as SYGVKD. CDR3 in amino acids: CATTWDSIQPQHF. CDR3 nucleotides: TGTGCCACGACTTGGGACAGCATTCAGCCCCAGCATTTT.

This chain uses TRBV28 with TRBJ1-6, with D perhaps TRBD1 (6 bases). CDR3 size: 15 residues. V was trimmed by 6 bases and J by 6 bases, leaving 15 bases between them. Germline CDR1 and CDR2: MDHEN and SYDVKM. The CDR3 reads CASRGGGHSNSPLHF. The CDR3 DNA reads TGTGCCAGCAGAGGGGGGGGACATTCTAATTCACCCCTCCACTTT.

CDR3 sequence reads: CASSLTSGRDTQYF. As DNA, the CDR3 is TGTGCCAGCAGCTTAACTAGCGGGAGGGATACGCAGTATTTT. The chain employs TRBV7-6 and TRBJ2-3, with 12 positions matching TRBD2. V gave up 2 bases and J gave up 6 bases; unmatched junction bases: 0. Germline V gene lookup returns CDR1 SGHVS and CDR2 FNYEAQ. The CDR3 covers 14 residues.

This clone was recorded only once. V and J are TRBV6-1 and TRBJ2-1, with D hard to call. CDR1 MNHNS and CDR2 SASEGT come from the germline V gene. The CDR3 is made up of 13 amino acids. With 0 bases removed from V and 4 bases from J, the gap between germline ends came to 4 bases. The CDR3 is CASSEASYNEQFF. The DNA of the CDR3 is TGTGCCAGCAGTGAAGCATCGTACAATGAGCAGTTCTTC.

The V gene is TRBV7-9, the J gene TRBJ1-5, with 7 nucleotides matching TRBD1. This CDR3 contains 16 residues. Germline CDR1 is SEHNR and CDR2 is FQNEAQ (reference sequence). Trimming cost V 5 bases and J 4 bases; bases outside gene matches: 11. The chain's CDR3 is CASSQFTGEGNQPQHF. The CDR3 DNA reads TGTGCCAGCAGCCAATTTACAGGGGAAGGGAATCAGCCCCAGCATTTT.